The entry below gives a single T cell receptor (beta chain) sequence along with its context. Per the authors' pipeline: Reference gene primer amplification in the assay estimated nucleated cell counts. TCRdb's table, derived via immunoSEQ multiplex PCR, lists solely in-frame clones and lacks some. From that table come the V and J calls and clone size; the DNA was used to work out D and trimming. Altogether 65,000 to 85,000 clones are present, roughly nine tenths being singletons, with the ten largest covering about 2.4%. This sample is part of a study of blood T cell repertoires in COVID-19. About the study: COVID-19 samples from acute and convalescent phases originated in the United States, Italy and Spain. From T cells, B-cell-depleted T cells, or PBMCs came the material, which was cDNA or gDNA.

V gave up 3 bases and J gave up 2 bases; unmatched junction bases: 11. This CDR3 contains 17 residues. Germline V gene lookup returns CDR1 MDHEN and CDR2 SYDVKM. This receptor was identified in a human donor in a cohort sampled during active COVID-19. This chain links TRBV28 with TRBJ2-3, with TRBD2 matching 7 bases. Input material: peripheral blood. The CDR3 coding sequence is TGTGCCAGCAGTTTGGGCCCCGGGAGGAGCCCCACAGATACGCAGTATTTT. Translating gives CASSLGPGRSPTDTQYF. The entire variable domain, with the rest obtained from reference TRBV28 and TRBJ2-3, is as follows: DVKVTQSSRYLVKRTGEKVFLECVQDMDHENMFWYRQDPGLGLRLIYFSYDVKMKEKGDIPEGYSVSREKKERFSLILESASTNQTSMYLCASSLGPGRSPTDTQYFGPGTRLTVL.